The 11 T cell receptor beta chains given below trace back to one sample, sequenced in a study of blood T cell repertoires in COVID-19. Some clones are missing from TCRdb's copy, which holds only in-frame ones; the method was immunoSEQ multiplex PCR. The repertoire has approximately 270,000 clones, approximately 90% of them found once; the top ten carry about 0.8%. Sequencing input: peripheral blood. The source of these receptors is a young man with acute or convalescent COVID-19.

V and J are TRBV6-6 and TRBJ2-3; 14 positions match TRBD2. Germline V lookup: CDR1 MNHNY, CDR2 SVGAGI (reference sequence). With V trimmed by 4 bases and J by 5 bases, 5 bases remained unmatched. This CDR3 has 16 amino acids. CDR3 residues: CASSLTSGRAGDTQYF. CDR3 DNA: TGTGCCAGCAGTTTGACTAGCGGGAGGGCCGGAGATACGCAGTATTTT.

The chain has TRBV5-6 and TRBJ1-6, with TRBD1 matching 7 bases. Germline V lookup: CDR1 SGHDT, CDR2 YYEEEE. V gave up 4 bases and J gave up 7 bases; unmatched junction bases: 8. The length of the CDR3 is 15 residues. The CDR3 nucleotides are TGTGCCAGCAGCGACCGGGACAGAAGCAATTCACCCCTCCACTTT. Translation: CASSDRDRSNSPLHF.

This chain's CDR3 is CASSRDDRGYGYTF. The DNA of the CDR3 is TGTGCCAGCAGCCGAGACGACAGGGGATATGGCTACACCTTC. The rearrangement joins TRBV6-5 to TRBJ1-2; 8 bases are a match to TRBD1. Trimming cost V 6 bases and J 5 bases; bases outside gene matches: 8. Germline V gene sequence: CDR1 MNHEY, CDR2 SVGAGI. The CDR3 is 14 residues long.

This clone was found once. Here the CDR3 reads CASSLGLAYSSYNEQFF. CDR3 sequence (DNA): TGCGCCAGCAGCCTCGGACTAGCGTATAGCTCCTACAATGAGCAGTTCTTC. J is TRBJ2-1 and V is TRBV4-1, with 9 bases matching TRBD2. The CDR3 extends over 17 amino acids. V gave up 4 bases and J gave up 0 bases; unmatched junction bases: 7. Germline values: CDR1 MGHRA, CDR2 YSYEKL.

The V and J genes are TRBV10-1 and TRBJ2-7; 8 bases line up with TRBD2. Trimming took 10 bases from V and 6 from J; bases not matched to a gene: 8. Germline CDR1 reads WNHNN; CDR2 reads SYGVQD (reference sequence). This CDR3 is built from 12 residues. CDR3 amino acids: CATSAGGGEQYF. CDR3 nucleotide sequence: TGCGCCACCTCGGCGGGGGGCGGCGAGCAGTACTTC.

The chain has TRBV9 and TRBJ2-2; D is perhaps TRBD2 (5 bases). V was shortened by 0 bases and J by 6 bases, with 18 bases between the two germline ends. This CDR3 has 17 amino acids. Per germline, CDR1 SGDLS and CDR2 YYNGEE. The CDR3 DNA follows: TGTGCCAGCAGCGTAGAGGCCTACGCGAGGGTGGCCGGGGAGCTGTTTTTT. Its translation: CASSVEAYARVAGELFF.

The CDR3 sequence is CSVANSGNTIYF. Written as DNA, the CDR3 is TGCAGCGTTGCAAACTCTGGAAACACCATATATTTT. This chain uses TRBV29-1 with TRBJ1-3; D is unclear. Germline V gives CDR1 SQVTM, CDR2 ANQGSEA. V was trimmed by 4 bases and J by 0 bases, leaving 4 bases between them. The CDR3 contains 12 residues.

This clone showed up just once. J is TRBJ2-5 and V is TRBV28; 7 bases match TRBD2. Trimming removed 7 bases from V and 2 bases from J; junction bases left unmatched: 7. The CDR3 sequence is 14 residues long. Germline CDR1 MDHEN, CDR2 SYDVKM. The CDR3 sequence: CASTAGGRQETQYF. Written as DNA, the CDR3 is TGTGCCAGCACCGCCGGGGGGAGACAAGAGACCCAGTACTTC.

The genes are TRBV5-1 and TRBJ2-3, with TRBD2 identical over 7 bases. Germline V gene sequence: CDR1 SGHRS, CDR2 YFSETQ. The CDR3 runs 15 residues. V lost 6 bases and J lost 1; bases outside the gene matches: 8. The CDR3: CASTPWGGGTDTQYF. CDR3 nucleotide sequence: TGCGCCAGCACCCCCTGGGGGGGTGGCACAGATACGCAGTATTTT.

The genes are TRBV30 and TRBJ1-1; D not certain. The CDR3 loop spans 12 amino acids. V was pared by 4 bases and J by 5 bases, with 11 bases between. Germline CDR1 and CDR2: GTSNPN and SVGIG (reference sequence). CDR3 residues: CAWNGERTEAFF. The CDR3 coding sequence is TGTGCCTGGAACGGGGAGAGGACTGAAGCTTTCTTT.

The V call is TRBV7-9, the J call TRBJ2-7; possible D gene TRBD1, 6 bases. Germline lookup yields CDR1 SEHNR and CDR2 FQNEAQ (reference sequence). The CDR3 is 15 amino acids. Trimming removed 5 bases from V and 6 bases from J, with 20 bases in between. CDR3 amino acids: CASSHAGTGIGEQYF. CDR3 in DNA: TGTGCCAGCAGCCATGCTGGTACAGGGATCGGCGAGCAGTACTTC.